A single sample is the source of the 24 T cell receptor beta chains below, sequenced in a study of blood T cell repertoires in COVID-19. Data came from immunoSEQ multiplex PCR; TCRdb stores just in-frame clones and leaves some out. This sample has 250,000 to 300,000 clones, with 85% to 90% found just once. Sequencing was done on a sample of peripheral blood. The origin of the receptors is a man aged 18-30 years with active or convalescent COVID-19.

This clone was detected once. The chain couples TRBV5-4 to TRBJ1-5; TRBD1 matches 7 bases. The germline V gene encodes CDR1 SGHNT and CDR2 YYREEE (reference sequence). The CDR3 runs 14 residues. V gave up 0 bases and J gave up 8 bases; unmatched junction bases: 5. The CDR3 protein is CASSLEGGQEPQHF. CDR3 nucleotide sequence: TGTGCCAGCAGCTTGGAAGGGGGCCAGGAGCCCCAGCATTTT.

CDR3 residues: CASRILAVTDTQYF. The CDR3 DNA reads TGTGCCAGCAGGATACTAGCGGTAACAGATACGCAGTATTTT. The chain links TRBV2 to TRBJ2-3; 8 nucleotides align to TRBD2. V was pared by 6 bases and J by 3 bases, with 5 bases of the junction left unmatched. CDR1 is SNHLY and CDR2 is FYNNEI in the germline V gene. This CDR3 has 14 amino acids. Looking up the rest from reference TRBV2 and TRBJ2-3 gives the full variable domain: EPEVTQTPSHQVTQMGQEVILRCVPISNHLYFYWYRQILGQKVEFLVSFYNNEISEKSEIFDDQFSVERPDGSNFTLKIRSTKLEDSAMYFCASRILAVTDTQYFGPGTRLTVL.

Regarding this clone: At one end the junction does not follow the germline gene, possibly because of a read error. The chain is built from TRBV5-1 and TRBJ2-7; 7 nucleotides align to TRBD1. The CDR3 has 13 amino acids. CDR1 is SGHRS, CDR2 YFSETQ, per germline. The CDR3 here is CASRGTVYYEQCF. CDR3 coding DNA: TGCGCCAGCAGGGGGACAGTGTACTACGAGCAGTGCTTC.

The chain is built from TRBV5-1 and TRBJ2-2, with D possibly being TRBD2 (6 bases). This CDR3 is 18 amino acids long. CDR1 SGHRS and CDR2 YFSETQ come from the germline V gene. Between the trimmed V and J ends, which lost 1 base and 0 bases, there was a span of 16 bases. This CDR3 reads CASSLSFSGSANTGELFF. Here the CDR3 DNA reads TGCGCCAGCAGCTTGAGTTTTAGCGGCTCCGCGAACACCGGGGAGCTGTTTTTT.

This clone occurred a few times. This chain links TRBV3-1 (or the pseudogene TRBV3-2) with TRBJ2-1, with D possibly TRBD1 on 5 matching bases. V lost 4 bases to trimming and J lost 7 bases, with 8 bases between them. The germline V gene has CDR1 LGHDT and CDR2 YNNKEL (reference sequence). The CDR3 consists of 12 residues. CDR3: CASSPRENEQFF. The CDR3 DNA reads as TGTGCCAGCAGCCCCAGGGAAAATGAGCAGTTCTTC.

The genes are TRBV10-3 and TRBJ1-1, with no clear D. Germline V gives CDR1 ENHRY, CDR2 SYGVKD. Trimming shortened V by 11 bases and J by 3 bases, and 16 bases separated the two germline ends. The CDR3 has 13 amino acids. CDR3: CASLLTFDTEAFF. As DNA, the CDR3 is TGTGCCTCTCTCCTGACATTTGACACTGAAGCTTTCTTT.

The chain recombines TRBV2 with TRBJ1-5; a possible D gene is TRBD1 (5 bases). This CDR3 has 15 residues. V was pared by 6 bases and J by 0 bases, with 12 bases between. Looked up from germline, CDR1 is SNHLY and CDR2 is FYNNEI. CDR3 in DNA: TGTGCCAGCAGGGGGGGGGACGTTAGCAATCAGCCCCAGCATTTT. This translates into CASRGGDVSNQPQHF. The whole variable domain, filled in from reference TRBV2 and TRBJ1-5, reads EPEVTQTPSHQVTQMGQEVILRCVPISNHLYFYWYRQILGQKVEFLVSFYNNEISEKSEIFDDQFSVERPDGSNFTLKIRSTKLEDSAMYFCASRGGDVSNQPQHFGDGTRLSIL.

The rearrangement uses TRBV20-1 and TRBJ2-7; no clear D. Germline V gene data show CDR1 as DFQATT and CDR2 as SNEGSKA (reference sequence). The V end lost 6 bases, the J end lost 2 bases, and 8 bases lay between the germline ends. The CDR3 covers 11 residues. The CDR3 spells CSAPRAYEQYF. The DNA for the CDR3 is TGCAGTGCGCCAAGAGCCTACGAGCAGTACTTC.

This chain links TRBV7-3 with TRBJ2-7; the match to TRBD1 covers 7 bases. This CDR3 contains 17 residues. Unmatched junction bases numbered 19, after V lost 5 bases and J lost 6 bases. CDR1 and CDR2 from the germline V gene are SGHTA and FQGTGA. The CDR3 bases are TGTGCCAGCAGCCGTGAACTCACCGGGACAGTGATCCGCGAGCAGTACTTC. Amino acids: CASSRELTGTVIREQYF.

The rearrangement links TRBV6-6 to TRBJ2-7; TRBD1 matches at 7 bases. J gave up 6 bases and V 6 bases, and 8 bases lay outside the gene matches. The CDR3 totals 13 residues. Per the germline V gene, CDR1 is MNHNY and CDR2 is SVGAGI (reference sequence). The CDR3 loop reads CASSLTGVREQYF. In DNA, the CDR3 is TGTGCCAGCAGCCTAACAGGGGTGCGCGAGCAGTACTTC.

The V gene is TRBV6-5, the J gene TRBJ1-2; 9 nucleotides agree with TRBD1. Looked up from germline, CDR1 is MNHEY and CDR2 is SVGAGI. CDR3 length equals 14 residues. Trimming removed 6 bases from V and 7 bases from J; junction bases left unmatched: 9. In nucleotides, the CDR3 is TGTGCCAGCAGGATACAGGGGGCGGGGAGTGGCTACACCTTC. This codes for CASRIQGAGSGYTF.

This rearrangement joins TRBV5-6 to TRBJ2-7, with D tentatively TRBD2 (5 bases). V was trimmed by 1 base and J by 3 bases, leaving 14 bases between them. The CDR3 sequence is 15 residues long. Germline assignment: CDR1 SGHDT and CDR2 YYEEEE. CDR3: CASSLMGKTIYEQYF. CDR3 nucleotides: TGTGCCAGCAGCTTGATGGGAAAGACTATCTACGAGCAGTACTTC.

The chain joins TRBV5-5 to TRBJ1-4; 8 positions agree with TRBD1. The CDR3 contains 14 residues. The germline V gene has CDR1 SGHKS and CDR2 YYEKEE (reference sequence). Losses at the gene ends were 2 bases for V and 5 bases for J; bases not matched to a gene: 2. This chain's CDR3 is CASSFDRGNEKLFF. In nucleotides, the CDR3 is TGTGCCAGCAGCTTTGACAGGGGAAATGAAAAACTGTTTTTT.

The chain recombines TRBV6-2 or TRBV6-3 with TRBJ2-1; 9 bases fit TRBD2. The CDR3 is made up of 18 amino acids. Germline CDR1 and CDR2: MNHEY and SVGEGT. V lost 6 bases and J lost 1; bases outside the gene matches: 13. CDR3 nucleotide sequence: TGTGCCAGCAGCTGGGAGAGCGGGAGGACCCGTTCCTACAATGAGCAGTTCTTC. It translates to CASSWESGRTRSYNEQFF.

The genes are TRBV12-3 or TRBV12-4 and TRBJ1-1; 8 bases are a match to TRBD1. This CDR3 has 12 residues. Losses at the gene ends were 5 bases for V and 7 bases for J; bases not matched to a gene: 3. The CDR3 DNA sequence: TGTGCCAGCAGTCCTGACAGGGGTGAAGCTTTCTTT. This encodes CASSPDRGEAFF.

V is TRBV28 and J is TRBJ2-5; D may be TRBD2 (6 bases). Per the germline V gene, CDR1 is MDHEN and CDR2 is SYDVKM. The CDR3 length is 14 residues. The ends were cut back, 3 bases at V and 5 bases at J, with 13 bases in the middle. The CDR3 loop reads CASSFAGREETQYF. CDR3 sequence (DNA): TGTGCCAGCAGTTTCGCGGGGCGCGAGGAGACCCAGTACTTC.

V gene TRBV3-1 (or the pseudogene TRBV3-2) combines with J gene TRBJ1-1, with 7 positions matching TRBD1. There are 14 residues in the CDR3. After removal of 3 bases from V and 3 bases from J, the junction contained 4 bases not matched to a gene. The germline CDR1 and CDR2 sequences are LGHDT and YNNKEL (reference sequence). CDR3 sequence (DNA): TGTGCCAGCAGCCACTCAGGGGGGTACACTGAAGCTTTCTTT. Protein: CASSHSGGYTEAFF.

The table lists this clone with a count of one. This rearrangement joins TRBV30 to TRBJ2-3; 15 bases are shared with TRBD2. Looked up from germline, CDR1 is GTSNPN and CDR2 is SVGIG (reference sequence). This CDR3 spans 17 amino acids. The V segment lost 4 bases and the J segment 4 bases; nucleotides outside the gene matches: 9. The CDR3 loop is CAWNSGLAGGGPDTQYF. Here the CDR3 DNA reads TGTGCCTGGAATTCCGGACTAGCGGGAGGGGGGCCAGATACGCAGTATTTT.

The sample holds a few counts of this clone. The rearrangement joins TRBV28 to TRBJ2-1; 7 nucleotides agree with TRBD2. Germline V lookup: CDR1 MDHEN, CDR2 SYDVKM. This CDR3 region has 13 residues. Losses at the gene ends were 5 bases for V and 7 bases for J; bases not matched to a gene: 5. Here the CDR3 DNA reads TGTGCCAGCAGTCCGGGGACTATTAATGAGCAGTTCTTC. Encoded protein: CASSPGTINEQFF.

This sequence joins TRBV11-2 and TRBJ2-3; D not certain. Germline lookup yields CDR1 SGHAT and CDR2 FQNNGV. The CDR3 totals 13 residues. Between the trimmed V and J ends, which lost 1 base and 8 bases, there was a span of 10 bases. This CDR3 reads CASSLVLGGTQYF. The CDR3 coding sequence is TGTGCCAGCAGCTTAGTACTCGGCGGTACGCAGTATTTT.

The chain employs TRBV19 and TRBJ1-5; D possibly corresponds to TRBD1 (5 bases). V was clipped by 1 base and J by 3 bases, with 13 bases between them. The CDR3 consists of 16 residues. Per germline, CDR1 LNHDA and CDR2 SQIVND (reference sequence). CDR3 residues: CASSIGDWRSNQPQHF. CDR3 DNA sequence: TGTGCCAGTAGTATAGGGGACTGGAGATCCAATCAGCCCCAGCATTTT.

The rearrangement links TRBV19 to TRBJ1-1, with D maybe TRBD1 (5 bases). This CDR3 comprises 15 residues. The V end lost 1 base, the J end lost 3 bases, and 12 bases lay between the germline ends. Germline-derived CDR1 and CDR2 are LNHDA and SQIVND (reference sequence). The CDR3 region is CASSIVLGGDTEAFF. CDR3 bases: TGTGCCAGTAGTATAGTATTGGGGGGGGACACTGAAGCTTTCTTT.

A few counts support this clone. The genes are TRBV2 and TRBJ1-1, with D hard to call. From germline, CDR1 is SNHLY and CDR2 FYNNEI. The CDR3 has 13 amino acids. V lost 7 bases and J 7 bases, leaving 16 bases between the germline ends. In DNA form, the CDR3 reads TGTGCCAGCACCCCCTTGCGTCGAGGTGAAGCTTTCTTT. Protein sequence: CASTPLRRGEAFF.

V gene TRBV6-5 combines with J gene TRBJ1-2; D is unresolved. The CDR3 extends over 10 amino acids. V was pared by 6 bases and J by 4 bases, with 3 bases between. Germline V gene lookup returns CDR1 MNHEY and CDR2 SVGAGI. CDR3 sequence reads: CASSLYGYTF. The CDR3 nucleotides are TGTGCCAGCAGCCTCTATGGCTACACCTTC.